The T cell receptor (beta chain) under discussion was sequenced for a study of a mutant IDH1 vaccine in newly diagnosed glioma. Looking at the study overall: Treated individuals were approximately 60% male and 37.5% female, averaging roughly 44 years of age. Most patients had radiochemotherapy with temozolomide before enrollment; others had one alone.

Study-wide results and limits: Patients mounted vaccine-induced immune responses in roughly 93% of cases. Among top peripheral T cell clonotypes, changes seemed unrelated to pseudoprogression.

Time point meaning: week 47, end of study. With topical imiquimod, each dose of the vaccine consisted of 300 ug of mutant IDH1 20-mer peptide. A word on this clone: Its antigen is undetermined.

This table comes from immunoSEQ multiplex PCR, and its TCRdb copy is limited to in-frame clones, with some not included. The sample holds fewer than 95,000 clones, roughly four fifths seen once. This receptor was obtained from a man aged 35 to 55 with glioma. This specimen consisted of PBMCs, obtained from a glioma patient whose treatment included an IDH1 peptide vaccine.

CDR3 loop: CASSEGPGLQETQYF. The CDR3, as DNA: TGTGCCAGCAGTGAAGGTCCCGGACTACAAGAGACCCAGTACTTC. V and J are TRBV2 and TRBJ2-5; a possible D gene is TRBD2 (6 bases). Germline CDR1 is SNHLY and CDR2 is FYNNEI. The V and J ends lost 1 base and 2 bases respectively, with 11 bases between them. This CDR3 is 15 amino acids long.